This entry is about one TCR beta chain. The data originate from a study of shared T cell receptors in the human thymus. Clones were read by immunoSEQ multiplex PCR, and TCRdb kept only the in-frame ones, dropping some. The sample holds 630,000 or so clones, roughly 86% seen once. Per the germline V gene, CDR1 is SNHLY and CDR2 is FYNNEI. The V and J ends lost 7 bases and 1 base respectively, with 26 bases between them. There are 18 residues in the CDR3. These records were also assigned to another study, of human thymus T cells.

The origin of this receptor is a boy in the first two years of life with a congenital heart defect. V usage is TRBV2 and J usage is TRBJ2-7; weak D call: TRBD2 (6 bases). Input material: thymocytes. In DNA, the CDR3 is TGTGCCAGCAAAGGGGAGGTGCGGGACTTCCCGCCTTCCTACGAGCAGTACTTC. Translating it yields CASKGEVRDFPPSYEQYF.